This T cell receptor (beta chain) is from a study of graft-versus-host responses after intestinal transplantation. Study in general: Recipients uniformly received anti-thymocyte globulin induction, followed by tacrolimus and steroids for approximately 3 years.

With respect to this clone: Its specificity is unknown.

Study findings and constraints: Early post-transplant HvG declines showed an association with peak circulating GvH clone levels.

Using immunoSEQ multiplex PCR, the repertoire was profiled, and TCRdb retains in-frame clones only, with some absent. Of tens of thousands of clones listed, about 89% are singletons. The V gene end was trimmed by 6 bases and the J gene end by 9 bases; junction bases not matched to a gene: 6. Looked up from germline, CDR1 is SGHVS and CDR2 is FQNEAQ. The CDR3 length is 13 residues. V is TRBV7-8 and J is TRBJ2-1; 9 bases line up with TRBD2. This sample comprised unstimulated CD8+ T cells sorted from spleen or lymph node cells, obtained before intestinal transplant. The receptor's source is a human donor who received an intestinal transplant. CDR3 sequence reads: CASREAGGREQFF. The CDR3 DNA follows: TGTGCCAGCAGGGAGGCGGGAGGGCGTGAGCAGTTCTTC.